The rows below give T cell receptor beta chains drawn from one sample of a study of liver allograft versus peripheral blood T cells. TCRdb ran MiXCR on the reads and lists one entry per CDR3 protein. Here the sample spans more than 9,000 distinct CDR3 sequences, about 20% being singletons. The origin of the receptors is a human patient who had a liver transplant. Some of the T cells might come from the graft donor. The CDR3 runs from the conserved cysteine through the conserved F or W. A D gene is named only where the DNA matches it firmly. A clone size is listed for some rows: how often the clone was seen (once, few, many), or a class if it is expanded.

CDR3 DNA: TGTGCCAGCTCACCAGGGCAGAGCTCGGGGCAGTACTTC
CDR3 protein: CASSPGQSSGQYF
D gene: .
V gene: TRBV18
J gene: TRBJ2-7
CDR3 length: 13
clone size: medium-sized

CDR3 DNA: TGTGCCAGCAGCCCGGGGACACCAGATAACTACGAGCAGTACTTC
CDR3 protein: CASSPGTPDNYEQYF
D gene: .
V gene: TRBV5-6
J gene: TRBJ2-7
CDR3 length: 15
clone size: .

CDR3 DNA: TGTGCCAGCAGTTACAACCCGGGACAGGGGAAGAGGACAGATACGCAGTATTTT
CDR3 protein: CASSYNPGQGKRTDTQYF
D gene: TRBD1
V gene: TRBV6-6
J gene: TRBJ2-3
CDR3 length: 18
clone size: medium-sized

CDR3 DNA: TGTGCCTGGAGTCTCGGGGGCACAGATACGCAGTATTTT
CDR3 protein: CAWSLGGTDTQYF
D gene: .
V gene: TRBV30
J gene: TRBJ2-3
CDR3 length: 13
clone size: few

CDR3 DNA: TGTGCCAGCGTGGGGTACCACTACAATGAGCAGTTCTTC
CDR3 protein: CASVGYHYNEQFF
D gene: .
V gene: TRBV28
J gene: TRBJ2-1
CDR3 length: 13
clone size: many

CDR3 DNA: TGTGCCAGCAGCTCCTACCAAGAGGCTAATGAAAAACTGTTTTTT
CDR3 protein: CASSSYQEANEKLFF
D gene: .
V gene: TRBV7-9
J gene: TRBJ1-4
CDR3 length: 15
clone size: medium-sized

CDR3 DNA: TGTGCCAGCACGAACAGGGGGCGCGGCGACGAGCAGTACTTC
CDR3 protein: CASTNRGRGDEQYF
D gene: TRBD1
V gene: TRBV6-2/TRBV6-3
J gene: TRBJ2-7
CDR3 length: 14
clone size: .

CDR3 DNA: TGTGCCTGGAGTGTCCCAGGGGCGAAATCAGAGACCCAGTACTTC
CDR3 protein: CAWSVPGAKSETQYF
D gene: .
V gene: TRBV30
J gene: TRBJ2-5
CDR3 length: 15
clone size: few

CDR3 DNA: TGTGTCAGCAGGGAAAGCAATCAGCCCCAGCATTTT
CDR3 protein: CVSRESNQPQHF
D gene: .
V gene: TRBV28
J gene: TRBJ1-5
CDR3 length: 12
clone size: .

CDR3 DNA: TGCAGTGCTTTGGACAGGGGGGGTGGCTACACCTTC
CDR3 protein: CSALDRGGGYTF
D gene: TRBD1
V gene: TRBV20-1
J gene: TRBJ1-2
CDR3 length: 12
clone size: .

CDR3 DNA: TGTGCCAGTAGTTGGGCGACAGAAAACTATGGCTACACCTTC
CDR3 protein: CASSWATENYGYTF
D gene: .
V gene: TRBV19
J gene: TRBJ1-2
CDR3 length: 14
clone size: medium-sized

CDR3 DNA: TGTGCCAGCAGCTTGTATGGACAGGGGATAACAGATACGCAGTATTTT
CDR3 protein: CASSLYGQGITDTQYF
D gene: TRBD1
V gene: TRBV5-4
J gene: TRBJ2-3
CDR3 length: 16
clone size: many

CDR3 DNA: TGTGCCAGCAGCTTAGCGGACCAAGAGACCCAGTACTTC
CDR3 protein: CASSLADQETQYF
D gene: .
V gene: TRBV7-9
J gene: TRBJ2-5
CDR3 length: 13
clone size: .

CDR3 DNA: TGTGCCAGCAGTGTGACAGGGAACACCGGGGAGCTGTTTTTT
CDR3 protein: CASSVTGNTGELFF
D gene: .
V gene: TRBV12-3/TRBV12-4
J gene: TRBJ2-2
CDR3 length: 14
clone size: .

CDR3 DNA: TGCAGCGCAGAGACAGGGGGTTTGGGTACGCAGTATTTT
CDR3 protein: CSAETGGLGTQYF
D gene: TRBD1
V gene: TRBV29-1
J gene: TRBJ2-3
CDR3 length: 13
clone size: medium-sized

CDR3 DNA: TGTGCCAGCAGCCCTCGAACGGGACAGGGGGCTGGCGAGCAGTACTTC
CDR3 protein: CASSPRTGQGAGEQYF
D gene: TRBD1
V gene: TRBV9
J gene: TRBJ2-7
CDR3 length: 16
clone size: medium-sized

CDR3 DNA: TGTGCCAGCAGTTTGTTGCACTTCTCTGGAAACACCATATATTTT
CDR3 protein: CASSLLHFSGNTIYF
D gene: .
V gene: TRBV28
J gene: TRBJ1-3
CDR3 length: 15
clone size: many

CDR3 DNA: TGTGCCAGCAGTTTAACCATCGATCAGCCCCAGCATTTT
CDR3 protein: CASSLTIDQPQHF
D gene: .
V gene: TRBV6-1
J gene: TRBJ1-5
CDR3 length: 13
clone size: .

CDR3 DNA: TGTGCCAGACCCTTTCAAAACAGGGGGCCCTACGAGCAGTACTTC
CDR3 protein: CARPFQNRGPYEQYF
D gene: TRBD1
V gene: TRBV19
J gene: TRBJ2-7
CDR3 length: 15
clone size: few

CDR3 DNA: TGTGCCAGCAGCGAATACTTGAACACTGAAGCTTTCTTT
CDR3 protein: CASSEYLNTEAFF
D gene: .
V gene: TRBV12-3/TRBV12-4
J gene: TRBJ1-1
CDR3 length: 13
clone size: .

CDR3 DNA: TGTGCCAGCAGCGTGTATAGTGGACCTACCAATGAGCAGTTCTTC
CDR3 protein: CASSVYSGPTNEQFF
D gene: .
V gene: TRBV9
J gene: TRBJ2-1
CDR3 length: 15
clone size: many

CDR3 DNA: TGTGCCAGCAGTTTTGGGTCTAGCGGGAATTACGAGCAGTACTTC
CDR3 protein: CASSFGSSGNYEQYF
D gene: TRBD2
V gene: TRBV12-3/TRBV12-4
J gene: TRBJ2-7
CDR3 length: 15
clone size: .

CDR3 DNA: TGTGCCAGCAGCGTAGTTGGGCGATCAGCCTACAATGAGCAGTTCTTC
CDR3 protein: CASSVVGRSAYNEQFF
D gene: .
V gene: TRBV9
J gene: TRBJ2-1
CDR3 length: 16
clone size: .

CDR3 DNA: TGCAGTGCTAGGAGACAGGGGACACTCATTAACTATGGCTACACCTTC
CDR3 protein: CSARRQGTLINYGYTF
D gene: TRBD1
V gene: TRBV20-1
J gene: TRBJ1-2
CDR3 length: 16
clone size: few

CDR3 DNA: TGTGCCAGCATTGGGACAGGGGGGAACGAGCAGTACTTC
CDR3 protein: CASIGTGGNEQYF
D gene: TRBD1
V gene: TRBV7-9
J gene: TRBJ2-7
CDR3 length: 13
clone size: few

CDR3 DNA: TGTGCCAGCAGCTTACGTTGGCGCGGCCAGACCAGGGATACGCAGTATTTT
CDR3 protein: CASSLRWRGQTRDTQYF
D gene: .
V gene: TRBV13
J gene: TRBJ2-3
CDR3 length: 17
clone size: medium-sized

CDR3 DNA: TGTGCCAGCAGCCCCCGGGACAGGGGCTACAATGAGCAGTTCTTC
CDR3 protein: CASSPRDRGYNEQFF
D gene: TRBD1
V gene: TRBV7-8
J gene: TRBJ2-1
CDR3 length: 15
clone size: .

CDR3 DNA: TGTGCCAGCGAGAGACAGGGTCAAGAGACCCAGTACTTC
CDR3 protein: CASERQGQETQYF
D gene: TRBD1
V gene: TRBV6-1
J gene: TRBJ2-5
CDR3 length: 13
clone size: medium-sized

CDR3 DNA: TGTGCCAGCACCCGCGGGGGGCCGAGCTCTGGAAACACCATATATTTT
CDR3 protein: CASTRGGPSSGNTIYF
D gene: .
V gene: TRBV6-1
J gene: TRBJ1-3
CDR3 length: 16
clone size: few

CDR3 DNA: TGTGCCATCAGCCCTGAGGGGGGGAGCAATCAGCCCCAGCATTTT
CDR3 protein: CAISPEGGSNQPQHF
D gene: .
V gene: TRBV10-3
J gene: TRBJ1-5
CDR3 length: 15
clone size: many

CDR3 DNA: TGTGCCAGCAGTTCTAGCCGTGAAACGGCTGAGCAGTTCTTC
CDR3 protein: CASSSSRETAEQFF
D gene: .
V gene: TRBV12-3/TRBV12-4
J gene: TRBJ2-1
CDR3 length: 14
clone size: few

CDR3 DNA: TGTGCCAGCAGCACTCCCAACACAGATACGCAGTATTTT
CDR3 protein: CASSTPNTDTQYF
D gene: .
V gene: TRBV28
J gene: TRBJ2-3
CDR3 length: 13
clone size: many

CDR3 DNA: TGTGCCAGCAGCATGAACAGGGGCGCGGAGACCCAGTACTTC
CDR3 protein: CASSMNRGAETQYF
D gene: TRBD1
V gene: TRBV6-2/TRBV6-3
J gene: TRBJ2-5
CDR3 length: 14
clone size: medium-sized

CDR3 DNA: TGTGCCATCAGACGAGCGGGAGAGGTCTACGAGCAGTACTTC
CDR3 protein: CAIRRAGEVYEQYF
D gene: TRBD2
V gene: TRBV10-3
J gene: TRBJ2-7
CDR3 length: 14
clone size: .

CDR3 DNA: TGTGCCAGCAGTTTTGCTAGCGGGAGCGGGTTAGATACGCAGTATTTT
CDR3 protein: CASSFASGSGLDTQYF
D gene: TRBD2
V gene: TRBV12-3/TRBV12-4
J gene: TRBJ2-3
CDR3 length: 16
clone size: .

CDR3 DNA: TGTGCCATAAGGGACAGTCCCTACGAGCAGTACTTC
CDR3 protein: CAIRDSPYEQYF
D gene: TRBD1
V gene: TRBV10-3
J gene: TRBJ2-7
CDR3 length: 12
clone size: few

CDR3 DNA: TGTGCCAGCAGCCATGGAGAGACCCAGTACTTC
CDR3 protein: CASSHGETQYF
D gene: .
V gene: TRBV14
J gene: TRBJ2-5
CDR3 length: 11
clone size: .

CDR3 DNA: TGTGCCAGCAGTGGGAATCCGGGACAGGGTATCTATGGCTACACCTTC
CDR3 protein: CASSGNPGQGIYGYTF
D gene: TRBD1
V gene: TRBV25-1
J gene: TRBJ1-2
CDR3 length: 16
clone size: .

CDR3 DNA: TGTGCCAGCCCATTAAAGGGAAAACTTCCGAACCCGAACACTGAAGCTTTCTTT
CDR3 protein: CASPLKGKLPNPNTEAFF
D gene: .
V gene: TRBV28
J gene: TRBJ1-1
CDR3 length: 18
clone size: many

CDR3 DNA: TGTGCCATCAGTGAGTCGAAGGGGGAGGGCTACACCTTC
CDR3 protein: CAISESKGEGYTF
D gene: .
V gene: TRBV10-3
J gene: TRBJ1-2
CDR3 length: 13
clone size: medium-sized

CDR3 DNA: TGTGCCAGCAGTGGGGCGGGAGCTAACCAAGAGACCCAGTACTTC
CDR3 protein: CASSGAGANQETQYF
D gene: TRBD2
V gene: TRBV28
J gene: TRBJ2-5
CDR3 length: 15
clone size: medium-sized

CDR3 DNA: TGTGCCAGCAGCCCTACATCCTACGAGCAGTACTTC
CDR3 protein: CASSPTSYEQYF
D gene: .
V gene: TRBV6-2/TRBV6-3
J gene: TRBJ2-7
CDR3 length: 12
clone size: few

CDR3 DNA: TGTGCCAGCAGCTTGGGAGGGGCTTCGAACACTGAAGCTTTCTTT
CDR3 protein: CASSLGGASNTEAFF
D gene: .
V gene: TRBV5-6
J gene: TRBJ1-1
CDR3 length: 15
clone size: few

CDR3 DNA: TGTGCCAGTAGTATACGTCACTTGAACACTGAAGCTTTCTTT
CDR3 protein: CASSIRHLNTEAFF
D gene: .
V gene: TRBV19
J gene: TRBJ1-1
CDR3 length: 14
clone size: medium-sized

CDR3 DNA: TGCAGTGCTAGTAAAGGTGTGGGAGGGCATCCCGGTACGCAGTATTTT
CDR3 protein: CSASKGVGGHPGTQYF
D gene: TRBD2
V gene: TRBV20-1
J gene: TRBJ2-3
CDR3 length: 16
clone size: few

CDR3 DNA: TGTGCCAGCTCCGGAGGGAATAATTCACCCCTCCACTTT
CDR3 protein: CASSGGNNSPLHF
D gene: .
V gene: TRBV18
J gene: TRBJ1-6
CDR3 length: 13
clone size: medium-sized

CDR3 DNA: TGCAGCGCCTCTGGGACTAGCGGATACGAGCAGTACTTC
CDR3 protein: CSASGTSGYEQYF
D gene: TRBD2
V gene: TRBV29-1
J gene: TRBJ2-7
CDR3 length: 13
clone size: medium-sized

CDR3 DNA: TGTGCCAGCAGCCGAAAAGGGGGAAACACCATATATTTT
CDR3 protein: CASSRKGGNTIYF
D gene: .
V gene: TRBV13
J gene: TRBJ1-3
CDR3 length: 13
clone size: .

CDR3 DNA: TGTGCCAGCAGCTTAGGGGGGGCTGTGAACACTGAAGCTTTCTTT
CDR3 protein: CASSLGGAVNTEAFF
D gene: .
V gene: TRBV13
J gene: TRBJ1-1
CDR3 length: 15
clone size: medium-sized

CDR3 DNA: TGTGCCAGCAGCCCGGGCGGGAAGGAGGCAGATACGCAGTATTTT
CDR3 protein: CASSPGGKEADTQYF
D gene: .
V gene: TRBV11-3
J gene: TRBJ2-3
CDR3 length: 15
clone size: .

CDR3 DNA: TGTGCCACCAGTGCACCGGGGCAGGGGGCGGCCAAAAACATTCAGTACTTC
CDR3 protein: CATSAPGQGAAKNIQYF
D gene: TRBD1
V gene: TRBV24-1
J gene: TRBJ2-4
CDR3 length: 17
clone size: medium-sized

CDR3 DNA: TGTGCCAGCAGTTACCCGACAGGGGCTGGCACCGGGGAGCTGTTTTTT
CDR3 protein: CASSYPTGAGTGELFF
D gene: TRBD1
V gene: TRBV6-5
J gene: TRBJ2-2
CDR3 length: 16
clone size: medium-sized

CDR3 DNA: TGCAGTGCCCGCAGGGGGCCTAACTCCTATAATTCACCCCTCCACTTT
CDR3 protein: CSARRGPNSYNSPLHF
D gene: TRBD1
V gene: TRBV20-1
J gene: TRBJ1-6
CDR3 length: 16
clone size: few

CDR3 DNA: TGTGCCAGCAGTGAAGCGGTCGCGGTATCCTACGAGCAGTACTTC
CDR3 protein: CASSEAVAVSYEQYF
D gene: .
V gene: TRBV6-1
J gene: TRBJ2-7
CDR3 length: 15
clone size: medium-sized

CDR3 DNA: TGTGCCAGCTCGCCGCTGCCGGGACAGGGCGGATCCGGGGAGCTGTTTTTT
CDR3 protein: CASSPLPGQGGSGELFF
D gene: TRBD1
V gene: TRBV18
J gene: TRBJ2-2
CDR3 length: 17
clone size: medium-sized

CDR3 DNA: TGTGCCAGCAGTACTCCGGACAGGGGGAACTATGGCTACACCTTC
CDR3 protein: CASSTPDRGNYGYTF
D gene: TRBD1
V gene: TRBV28
J gene: TRBJ1-2
CDR3 length: 15
clone size: few

CDR3 DNA: TGTGCCACCAGCAGAGATCTAGGGACAGCAATCTACGAGCAGTACTTC
CDR3 protein: CATSRDLGTAIYEQYF
D gene: TRBD1
V gene: TRBV15
J gene: TRBJ2-7
CDR3 length: 16
clone size: many

CDR3 DNA: TGTGCCAGCAGTTTATCGGGTCAGGAACTCCCTCGGAACTTC
CDR3 protein: CASSLSGQELPRNF
D gene: .
V gene: TRBV27
J gene: TRBJ2-7
CDR3 length: 14
clone size: few

CDR3 DNA: TGTGCCAGCAGCCCCCGCCCCGGGGCCAACGTCCTGACTTTC
CDR3 protein: CASSPRPGANVLTF
D gene: .
V gene: TRBV28
J gene: TRBJ2-6
CDR3 length: 14
clone size: few

CDR3 DNA: TGTGCCAGCAGCCACCGGGGAGTTTTTGGTGGAAACACCATATATTTT
CDR3 protein: CASSHRGVFGGNTIYF
D gene: .
V gene: TRBV9
J gene: TRBJ1-3
CDR3 length: 16
clone size: few